This T cell receptor (beta chain) derives from a study of PD-1 blockade in mismatch repair-deficient tumors. Profiling relied on immunoSEQ multiplex PCR, and the TCRdb table lists in-frame clones only, not all of them. The sample includes some 26,000 clones, about 83% seen only once; the top ten take about 19%. Germline CDR1 is SQVTM and CDR2 is ANQGSEA. Germline trimming cut 4 bases from V and 1 base from J; bases unmatched to any gene: 4. The CDR3 is 15 residues long. This chain joins TRBV29-1 and TRBJ2-6, with 7 positions matching TRBD1. The sample here was peripheral blood, taken 12 weeks after starting pembrolizumab. This clonotype was obtained from an adult with mismatch repair-deficient cancer. The CDR3 coding sequence is TGCAGCGTTGGACAGGGCTTTTCTGGGGCCAACGTCCTGACTTTC. Amino acids: CSVGQGFSGANVLTF. Full variable domain (outside the CDR3, taken from reference TRBV29-1 and TRBJ2-6): SAVISQKPSRDICQRGTSLTIQCQVDSQVTMMFWYRQQPGQSLTLIATANQGSEATYESGFVIDKFPISRPNLTFSTLTVSNMSPEDSSIYLCSVGQGFSGANVLTFGAGSRLTVL.